This TCR beta chain emerged from a study of CD8 T cells in Susac syndrome (dated by TCRdb to the late 2010s). In the study overall: Repertoire sequencing was used to test whether CD8+ T cell activation and differentiation in Susac syndrome was antigen driven. CD8+ T cell repertoire clonality was compared between over 9 healthy donors, approximately 14 Susac syndrome patients and 15 multiple sclerosis patients. What the authors observed across the whole study: The number of individuals in the TCR sequencing and HLA analysis was recognized as being relatively small.

Peripheral blood CD8+ and CD4+ T cells from healthy donors, Susac syndrome patients and multiple sclerosis patients were profiled using high-throughput TCR beta sequencing. The healthy donors served as controls matched for age and sex. CD8+ TEMRA cells were enriched by FACS, while bulk CD8+ and CD4+ T cells were purified by magnetic negative isolation. Blood was drawn into EDTA tubes, processed within 24 hours, and PBMCs were isolated by density gradient centrifugation. PBMCs intended for TCR sequencing were frozen in liquid nitrogen and were later thawed in a 37 degrees C water bath. The sorted or isolated CD4+, CD8+ and CD8+ TEMRA cells had a purity of 90% or higher. From the cysteine through the phenylalanine, the CDR3 covers 18 amino acids. Only the CDR3 DNA stays, 54 bases, in frame from base 1. V is pruned by 2 bases and J by 1 base, leaving 9 bases of the junction without a gene match. The germline V gene specifies SGHTA as CDR1 and FQGNSA as CDR2.

In the case of this clonotype: The specificity of this receptor is unknown. No base-level quality is on record; no much larger clone is a single base apart.

RNA was extracted using the RNeasy kit, and roughly 0.5 to 1 ug of the RNA was reverse transcribed with random hexamers. TCR beta CDR3 regions were amplified with the immunoSEQ multiplex PCR assay covering 54 Vbeta and 13 Jbeta segments. PCR amplification bias was corrected by using a synthetic template baseline for primer optimization and computational correction. As for how the authors treated the data: Only productive sequences were kept, with reads annotated to V, D and J genes according to IMGT and analyzed in immunoSEQ Analyzer. Clonality was computed as one minus Shannon entropy normalized by log2 of the number of productive unique sequences. For each patient and control, public and private clones were evaluated among the 100 most prevalent clones. Clones were defined as Susac-specific if absent from the healthy and MS cohorts, from 1052 published viral clones and from other ImmuneACCESS disease sequences. In TCRdb, the public reads were trimmed at Q25 with fastp and aligned with MiXCR, with productive beta chains retained. All rows with the same CDR3 protein become a single entry with the most common DNA and genes. In this record, the V and J calls reflect TCRdb's handling and not the investigators' own analysis. The sample records tens of thousands of distinct CDR3 sequences, 90% to 95% of which are singletons. The ten largest clones add up to 0.27% of the sample.

The chain links TRBV7-2 with TRBJ2-2, with 8 bases aligning to TRBD1. The receptor was derived from a human donor in good health. The sequenced material came from CD8+ T cells from PBMCs. CDR3 loop: CASSLNGQGDLNTGELFF. The DNA reads TGTGCCAGCAGCTTAAACGGACAGGGTGATTTGAACACCGGGGAGCTGTTTTTT.